This T cell receptor beta chain came from a study of control samples from healthy donors and cancer patients. Sequencing used immunoSEQ multiplex PCR; TCRdb keeps in-frame clones, though not all of them. The sample has 150,000 to 190,000 clones, more than 85% seen once; the top ten hold approximately 2.5%. Trimming took 4 bases from V and 1 from J, leaving 13 bases between them. CDR1 is SGHAT and CDR2 is FQNNGV in the germline V gene. CDR3 length equals 15 residues. This receptor was identified in a man over 45 in good health. Specimen: blood. The chain combines TRBV11-2 with TRBJ1-2; weak D call: TRBD1 (6 bases). The CDR3 DNA follows: TGTGCCAGCAGCTACGCGGACAGCTATAACTATGGCTACACCTTC. Protein sequence: CASSYADSYNYGYTF.